The T cell receptor beta chain under discussion was sequenced for a study of T-cell reconstitution after alpha-beta-depleted transplantation in children. Preparation of the TCRbeta library used unique molecular identifiers. TCRdb re-called the PCR reads through MiXCR, storing one row per CDR3 protein. The sample lists 40,000 to 60,000 distinct CDR3 sequences; around 9% were seen once. Ten or more counts support this clonotype. As yet, its antigen is unknown. Findings and limits, study-wide: Counts and diversity of T cells one year after transplant came mostly from newly produced T cells. It was reported that alpha-beta T cells came from several hundred expanded graft clones (about two months after transplant). Surviving recipient cells, namely T cells and thymic progenitors, were the source of high day-60 TCRbeta diversity in some patients.

This CDR3 has 15 amino acids. In germline, CDR1 is SGHAT, CDR2 FQNNGV. Trimming cost V 5 bases and J 0 bases; bases outside gene matches: 4. This chain uses TRBV11-2 with TRBJ1-5; the match to TRBD1 covers 7 bases. This receptor was taken from a male patient aged 2 to 9 who had a stem cell transplant for chronic granulomatous disease, so the T cells may come from the graft donor. This sample comprised PBMCs, mostly from graft donor cells, obtained 60 days after TCRalphabeta/CD19-depleted stem cell transplant. Written as DNA, the CDR3 is TGTGCCAGCAGCGCGGGGACAGTTAGCAATCAGCCCCAGCATTTT. It yields the protein CASSAGTVSNQPQHF.